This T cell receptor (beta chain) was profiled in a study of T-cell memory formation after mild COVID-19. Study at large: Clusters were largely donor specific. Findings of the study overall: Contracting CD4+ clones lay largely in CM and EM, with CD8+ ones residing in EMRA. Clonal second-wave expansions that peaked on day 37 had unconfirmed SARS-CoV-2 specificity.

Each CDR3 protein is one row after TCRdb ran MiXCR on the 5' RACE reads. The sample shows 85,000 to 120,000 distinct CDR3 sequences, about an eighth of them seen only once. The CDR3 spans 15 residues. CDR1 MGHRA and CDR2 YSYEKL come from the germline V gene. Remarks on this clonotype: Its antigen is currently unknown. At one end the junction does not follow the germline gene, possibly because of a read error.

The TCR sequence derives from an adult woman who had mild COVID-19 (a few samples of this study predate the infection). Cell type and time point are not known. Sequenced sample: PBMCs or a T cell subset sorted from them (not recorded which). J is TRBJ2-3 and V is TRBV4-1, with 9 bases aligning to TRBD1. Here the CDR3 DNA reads TGCGCCAGCAGCCAAGGGGGGGGGACAGGGTTCCACCCAGATTTT. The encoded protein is CASSQGGGTGFHPDF.